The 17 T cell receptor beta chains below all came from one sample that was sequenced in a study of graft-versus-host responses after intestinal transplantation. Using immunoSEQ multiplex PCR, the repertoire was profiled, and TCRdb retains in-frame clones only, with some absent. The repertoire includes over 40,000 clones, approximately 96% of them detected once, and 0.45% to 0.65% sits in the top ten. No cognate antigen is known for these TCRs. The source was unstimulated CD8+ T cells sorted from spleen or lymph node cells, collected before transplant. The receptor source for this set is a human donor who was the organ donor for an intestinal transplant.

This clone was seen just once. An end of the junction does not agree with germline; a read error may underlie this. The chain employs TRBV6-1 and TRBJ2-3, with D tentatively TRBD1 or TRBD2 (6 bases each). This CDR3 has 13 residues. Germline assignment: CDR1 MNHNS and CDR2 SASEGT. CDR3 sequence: CTSRRGAADTQYF. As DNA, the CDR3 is TGTACCAGCAGGAGGGGGGCGGCAGATACGCAGTATTTT.

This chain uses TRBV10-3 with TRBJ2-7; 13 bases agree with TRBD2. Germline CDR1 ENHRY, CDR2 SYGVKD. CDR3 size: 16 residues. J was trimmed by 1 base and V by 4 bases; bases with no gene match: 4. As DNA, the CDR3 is TGTGCCATCAGTGGCACTAGCGGGGGGGAATCCTACGAGCAGTACTTC. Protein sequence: CAISGTSGGESYEQYF.

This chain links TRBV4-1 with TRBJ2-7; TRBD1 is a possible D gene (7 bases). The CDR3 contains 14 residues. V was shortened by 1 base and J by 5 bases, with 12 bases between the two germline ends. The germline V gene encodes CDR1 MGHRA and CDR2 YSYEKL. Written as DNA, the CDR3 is TGCGCCAGCAGCCAAGTGGAGGGGGCCCACGAGCAGTACTTC. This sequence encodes CASSQVEGAHEQYF.

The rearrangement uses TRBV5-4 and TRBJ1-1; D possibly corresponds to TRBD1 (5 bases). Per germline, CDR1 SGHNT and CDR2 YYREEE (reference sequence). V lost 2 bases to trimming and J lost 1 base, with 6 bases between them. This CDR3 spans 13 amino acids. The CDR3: CASSFTGNTEAFF. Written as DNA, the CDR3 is TGTGCCAGCAGCTTTACAGGGAACACTGAAGCTTTCTTT.

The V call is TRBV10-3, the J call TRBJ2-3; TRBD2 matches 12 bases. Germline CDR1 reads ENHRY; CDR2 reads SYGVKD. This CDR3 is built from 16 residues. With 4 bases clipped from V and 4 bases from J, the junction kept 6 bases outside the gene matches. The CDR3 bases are TGTGCCATCAGTGCCACTAGCGGGGGGACCGCAGATACGCAGTATTTT. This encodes CAISATSGGTADTQYF.

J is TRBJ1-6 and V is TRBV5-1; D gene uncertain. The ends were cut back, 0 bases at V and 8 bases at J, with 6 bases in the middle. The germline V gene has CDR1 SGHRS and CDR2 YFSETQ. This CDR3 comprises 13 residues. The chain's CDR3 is CASSLAGYSPLHF. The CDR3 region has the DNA TGCGCCAGCAGCTTGGCGGGATATTCACCCCTCCACTTT.

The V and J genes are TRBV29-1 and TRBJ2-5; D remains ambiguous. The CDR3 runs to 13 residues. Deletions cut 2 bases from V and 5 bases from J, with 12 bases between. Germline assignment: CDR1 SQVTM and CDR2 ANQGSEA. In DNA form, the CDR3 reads TGCAGCGTTGAACCCAGGTCGGGCGAGACCCAGTACTTC. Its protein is CSVEPRSGETQYF.

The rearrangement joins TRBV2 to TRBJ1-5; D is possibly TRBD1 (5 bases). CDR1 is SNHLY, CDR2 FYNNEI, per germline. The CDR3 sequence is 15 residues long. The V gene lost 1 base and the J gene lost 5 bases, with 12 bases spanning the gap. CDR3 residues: CASSEEAAGDQPQHF. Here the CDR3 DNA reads TGTGCCAGCAGTGAAGAGGCAGCGGGGGATCAGCCCCAGCATTTT.

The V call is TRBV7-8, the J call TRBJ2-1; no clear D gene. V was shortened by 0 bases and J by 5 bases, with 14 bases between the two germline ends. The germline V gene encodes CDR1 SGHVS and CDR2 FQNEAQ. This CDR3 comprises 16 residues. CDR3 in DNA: TGTGCCAGCAGCTTAGCGGGCTTGGGAACTGACAATGAGCAGTTCTTC. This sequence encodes CASSLAGLGTDNEQFF.

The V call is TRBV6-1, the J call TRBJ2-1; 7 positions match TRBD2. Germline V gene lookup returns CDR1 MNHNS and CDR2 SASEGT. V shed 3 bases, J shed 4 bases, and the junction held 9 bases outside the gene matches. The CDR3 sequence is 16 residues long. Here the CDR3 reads CASSEFLAVPYNEQFF. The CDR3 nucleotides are TGTGCCAGCAGTGAGTTCCTAGCGGTACCATACAATGAGCAGTTCTTC.

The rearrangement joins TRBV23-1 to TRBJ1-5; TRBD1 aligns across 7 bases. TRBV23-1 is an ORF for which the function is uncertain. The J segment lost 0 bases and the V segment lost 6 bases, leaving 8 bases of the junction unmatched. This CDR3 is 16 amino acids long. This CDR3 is CASRTTQGHSNQPQHF. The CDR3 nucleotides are TGCGCCAGCAGAACAACACAGGGGCATAGCAATCAGCCCCAGCATTTT.

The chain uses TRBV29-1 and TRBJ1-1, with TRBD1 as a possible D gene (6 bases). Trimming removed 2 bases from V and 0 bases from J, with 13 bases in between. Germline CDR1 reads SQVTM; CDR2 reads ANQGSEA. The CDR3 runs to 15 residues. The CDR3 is CSVETGTLMNTEAFF. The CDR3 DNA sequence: TGCAGCGTTGAAACAGGGACGTTAATGAACACTGAAGCTTTCTTT. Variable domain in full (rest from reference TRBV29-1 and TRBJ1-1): SAVISQKPSRDICQRGTSLTIQCQVDSQVTMMFWYRQQPGQSLTLIATANQGSEATYESGFVIDKFPISRPNLTFSTLTVSNMSPEDSSIYLCSVETGTLMNTEAFFGQGTRLTVV.

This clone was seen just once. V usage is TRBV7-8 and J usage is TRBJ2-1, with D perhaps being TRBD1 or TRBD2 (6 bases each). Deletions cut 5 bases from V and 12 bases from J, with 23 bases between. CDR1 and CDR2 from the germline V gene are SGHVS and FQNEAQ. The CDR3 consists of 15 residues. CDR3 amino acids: CASSPTRQTGIRQFF. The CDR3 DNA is TGTGCCAGCAGCCCGACTAGACAGACAGGTATTCGGCAGTTCTTC. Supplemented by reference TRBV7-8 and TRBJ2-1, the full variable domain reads GAGVSQSPRYKVAKRGQDVALRCDPISGHVSLFWYQQALGQGPEFLTYFQNEAQLDKSGLPSDRFFAERPEGSVSTLKIQRTQQEDSAVYLCASSPTRQTGIRQFFGPGTRLTVL.

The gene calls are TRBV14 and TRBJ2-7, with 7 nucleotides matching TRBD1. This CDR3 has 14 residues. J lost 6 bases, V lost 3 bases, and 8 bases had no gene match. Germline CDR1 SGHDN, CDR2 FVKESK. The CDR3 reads CASSQVRGLFEQYF. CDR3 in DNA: TGTGCCAGCAGCCAGGTAAGGGGGCTGTTCGAGCAGTACTTC.

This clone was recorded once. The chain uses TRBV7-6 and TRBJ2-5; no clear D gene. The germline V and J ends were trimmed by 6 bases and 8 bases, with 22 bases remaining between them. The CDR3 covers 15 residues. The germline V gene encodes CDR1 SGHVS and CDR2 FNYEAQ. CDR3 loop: CASSPTSGPLRTQYF. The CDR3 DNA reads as TGTGCCAGCAGTCCGACCTCCGGGCCCTTGAGAACCCAGTACTTC.

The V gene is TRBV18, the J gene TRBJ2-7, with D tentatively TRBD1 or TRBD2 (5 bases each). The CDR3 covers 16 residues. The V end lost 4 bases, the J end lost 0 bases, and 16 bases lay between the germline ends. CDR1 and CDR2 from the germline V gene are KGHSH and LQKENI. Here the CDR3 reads CASSQDVWGISYEQYF. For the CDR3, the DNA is TGTGCCAGCTCACAGGACGTTTGGGGGATCTCCTACGAGCAGTACTTC.

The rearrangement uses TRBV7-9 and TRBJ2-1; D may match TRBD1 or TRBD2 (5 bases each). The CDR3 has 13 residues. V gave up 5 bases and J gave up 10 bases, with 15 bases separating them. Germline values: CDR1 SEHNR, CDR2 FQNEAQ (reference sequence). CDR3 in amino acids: CASSPSRRDEQFF. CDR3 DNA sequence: TGTGCCAGCAGCCCGTCCCGCCGGGACGAGCAGTTCTTC.